Below are 16 T cell receptor beta chains sequenced from a single sample in a study of cytomegalovirus exposure and HLA in healthy donors. PCR amplification relied on 60 Vbeta primers (plus 13 Jbeta primers). Repertoires were generated with immunoSEQ multiplex PCR, while TCRdb's copy carries only in-frame clones and drops some. The table has about 87,000 clones, roughly 72% seen once. Sequenced: PBMCs. The receptor set was obtained from a man younger than 40 in good health and CMV-seropositive.

This clone has a single count. The chain is built from TRBV5-6 and TRBJ1-5, with D possibly TRBD1 on 5 matching bases. The germline CDR1 and CDR2 sequences are SGHDT and YYEEEE. V lost 1 base, J lost 4 bases, and 18 bases lay in between. The CDR3 has 17 residues. CDR3: CASSLQSGGYRNQPQHF. The DNA of the CDR3 is TGTGCCAGCAGCTTGCAGTCCGGGGGTTATAGGAATCAGCCCCAGCATTTT.

The V and J genes are TRBV6-6 and TRBJ1-5; D not certain. CDR1 MNHNY and CDR2 SVGAGI come from the germline V gene (reference sequence). V was shortened by 0 bases and J by 7 bases, with 7 bases between the two germline ends. The CDR3 covers 13 residues. The CDR3 reads CASSYSNYQPQHF. CDR3 DNA sequence: TGTGCCAGCAGTTACTCGAACTACCAGCCCCAGCATTTT.

The rearrangement joins TRBV11-2 to TRBJ1-1, with 8 nucleotides matching TRBD1. Germline-derived CDR1 and CDR2 are SGHAT and FQNNGV. The CDR3 is 17 residues long. V lost 2 bases to trimming and J lost 0 bases; unmatched junction nucleotides: 8. In nucleotides, the CDR3 is TGTGCCAGCAGCTTATGGACAGGGCAAGGGCTGAACACTGAAGCTTTCTTT. Protein: CASSLWTGQGLNTEAFF.

The chain employs TRBV29-1 and TRBJ2-1; the match to TRBD2 covers 13 bases. The CDR3 is 18 amino acids. J was trimmed by 5 bases and V by 2 bases; bases with no gene match: 12. In germline, CDR1 is SQVTM, CDR2 ANQGSEA. This CDR3 is CSVEPRGPTSGRDNEQFF. DNA for the CDR3: TGCAGCGTTGAACCCCGGGGGCCCACTAGCGGGAGGGACAATGAGCAGTTCTTC.

The chain joins TRBV9 to TRBJ1-1; D might be TRBD1 (5 bases). Germline V lookup: CDR1 SGDLS, CDR2 YYNGEE. V lost 3 bases, J lost 2 bases, and 11 bases lay in between. This CDR3 is 14 amino acids long. Here the CDR3 reads CASSAMDINTEAFF. Written as DNA, the CDR3 is TGTGCCAGCAGCGCAATGGACATAAACACTGAAGCTTTCTTT.

The chain has TRBV9 and TRBJ2-1; TRBD2 might be the D (5 bases). Trimming cost V 4 bases and J 4 bases, with 9 bases left between them. The CDR3 is made up of 13 amino acids. Per the germline V gene, CDR1 is SGDLS and CDR2 is YYNGEE. The CDR3 loop reads CASSPGLYNEQFF. CDR3 nucleotide sequence: TGTGCCAGCAGCCCGGGGTTATACAATGAGCAGTTCTTC.

The rearrangement joins TRBV4-2 to TRBJ2-2; 8 bases match TRBD2. CDR1 and CDR2 from the germline V gene are LGHNA and YNFKEQ. The CDR3 sequence is 15 residues long. After removal of 1 base from V and 3 bases from J, the junction contained 1 base not matched to a gene. The CDR3 loop reads CASSQAGGYTGELFF. DNA for the CDR3: TGTGCCAGCAGCCAAGCGGGGGGGTACACCGGGGAGCTGTTTTTT.

The CDR3 DNA sequence: TGTGCCAGCAGCGCAACAGGGGGCCCCACAGATACGCAGTATTTT. Protein: CASSATGGPTDTQYF. The chain employs TRBV9 and TRBJ2-3, with 9 positions matching TRBD1. The CDR3 length is 15 residues. V gave up 3 bases and J gave up 2 bases; unmatched junction bases: 4. The V gene's germline CDR1 is SGDLS and CDR2 YYNGEE.

V is TRBV5-5 and J is TRBJ2-7; D may be TRBD2 (6 bases). Germline V CDR1 and CDR2: SGHKS, YYEKEE (reference sequence). The CDR3 contains 15 residues. Trimming removed 4 bases from V and 5 bases from J, with 19 bases in between. The CDR3 region has the DNA TGTGCCAGCAGCCCACCCTGGGCAGGGAGGAACGAGCAGTACTTC. Encoded protein: CASSPPWAGRNEQYF.

CDR3 sequence reads: CASSRRDTEAFF. The DNA for the CDR3 is TGTGCCAGCAGCCGACGGGACACTGAAGCTTTCTTT. The chain recombines TRBV6-1 with TRBJ1-1; D is undetermined. Trimming shortened V by 6 bases and J by 3 bases, and 8 bases separated the two germline ends. The CDR3 is 12 amino acids. Per the germline V gene, CDR1 is MNHNS and CDR2 is SASEGT.

The chain has TRBV5-6 and TRBJ2-5, with D tentatively TRBD2 (5 bases). This CDR3 spans 13 amino acids. In germline, CDR1 is SGHDT, CDR2 YYEEEE. Between the trimmed V and J ends, which lost 6 bases and 7 bases, there was a span of 16 bases. CDR3 residues: CASTRSELGTQYF. In DNA, the CDR3 is TGTGCCAGCACTCGTAGCGAATTAGGGACCCAGTACTTC.

The chain combines TRBV25-1 with TRBJ1-6, with 7 bases matching TRBD1. V was pared by 4 bases and J by 9 bases, with 3 bases of the junction left unmatched. From germline, CDR1 is MGHDK and CDR2 SYGVNS. This CDR3 is 13 amino acids long. DNA for the CDR3: TGTGCCAGCAGTGGGGCAGGGGGTTCACCCCTCCACTTT. This codes for CASSGAGGSPLHF.

This chain uses TRBV6-6 with TRBJ2-3; no clear D. The CDR3 runs to 16 residues. V dropped 3 bases and J dropped 0 bases, with 13 bases sitting between them. CDR1 and CDR2 (germline): MNHNY, SVGAGI (reference sequence). CDR3: CASSYFISTSTDTQYF. The CDR3 bases are TGTGCCAGCAGTTATTTTATAAGCACTAGCACAGATACGCAGTATTTT.

This chain links TRBV9 with TRBJ2-1, with D unclear. CDR1 and CDR2 from the germline V gene are SGDLS and YYNGEE. CDR3 length: 15 residues. The V end was cut by 3 bases, the J end by 9 bases, with 19 bases between. The CDR3 nucleotides are TGTGCCAGCAGCGCCTCGGCCATGAGAGCGTCTGAGCAGTTCTTC. Amino acid sequence: CASSASAMRASEQFF.

V gene TRBV28 combines with J gene TRBJ1-1; 9 nucleotides align to TRBD1. The CDR3 spans 15 residues. Germline CDR1 is MDHEN and CDR2 is SYDVKM. V shed 6 bases and J 6 bases; nucleotides not matched to a gene: 11. The CDR3 sequence: CASSTTTGGRAEAFF. As DNA, the CDR3 is TGTGCCAGCAGCACCACGACAGGGGGTAGAGCTGAAGCTTTCTTT.

Only one count was recorded for this clone. The CDR3 DNA sequence: TGTGCCACCAGCAGTCCTCAGGGACTAGCGGGAAACAATGAGCAGTTCTTC. It yields the protein CATSSPQGLAGNNEQFF. The chain recombines TRBV15 with TRBJ2-1; 13 nucleotides agree with TRBD2. The CDR3 runs 17 residues. J lost 5 bases, V lost 3 bases, and 7 bases had no gene match. Looked up from germline, CDR1 is LNHNV and CDR2 is YYDKDF (reference sequence).